This T cell receptor (beta chain) emerged from a study of T-cell reconstitution after alpha-beta-depleted transplantation in children. CDR1 and CDR2 from the germline V gene are SQVTM and ANQGSEA. This CDR3 is built from 13 residues. V was shortened by 4 bases and J by 7 bases, with 13 bases between the two germline ends. Unique molecular identifiers were incorporated into the prepared TCRbeta library. TCRdb re-derived calls from the PCR reads in MiXCR, one entry per CDR3 protein. The sample shows fewer than 700,000 distinct CDR3 sequences, 10% to 15% of them seen only once. This receptor was taken from a male patient younger than 18 who had a stem cell transplant for acute myeloid leukemia, so the T cells may come from the graft donor. The gene calls are TRBV29-1 and TRBJ1-4; no firm D call. Sequencing was performed on PBMCs, mostly from graft donor cells, taken 360 days after TCRalphabeta/CD19-depleted stem cell transplant. CDR3 region: CSVALRLGEKLFF. In DNA form, the CDR3 reads TGCAGCGTTGCCTTAAGGTTGGGTGAAAAACTGTTTTTT.